This entry features one TCR beta chain sequence. Its antigen is not yet known. No quality values exist for individual bases; no much larger clone is one base distant. Library method: the immunoSEQ multiplex PCR assay. Rearranged TCR beta chain sequences were amplified using the hsTCRB Kit according to the manufacturer's protocol. An Illumina MiSeq was used to sequence the TCRB libraries. The paper's data handling went like this. The kit vendor's proprietary platform handled demultiplexing, trimming and gene mapping. This immuneACCESS table, as held by TCRdb, lists in-frame sequences with V and J called but not all clones. Of the missing ones, under half trace to an unresolved V gene in checked studies; the others have no known cause. The DNA was the basis for D and trimming; V, J and clone size are from that table. The sample table shows about 130,000 clones, and around four fifths are seen once. Of the sample, 5.5% falls within the top ten clones.

According to the study, the label for this sample's time point signals: week 11, during vaccination. Each vaccine dose was 300 ug of a 20-mer mutant IDH1 peptide in Montanide, given subcutaneously with topical imiquimod. Newly diagnosed WHO grade 3 or 4 IDH1-mutant astrocytomas showing loss of nuclear ATRX were present in the donors. The samples were drawn from NOA16, a multicentre, single-arm, open-label phase I trial in Germany that tested a mutant IDH1 peptide vaccine in humans for the first time. Genomic DNA for TCRB sequencing was extracted from EDTA blood using the DNeasy Blood and Tissue Kit. CDR1 and CDR2 are read off the germline V gene as SGHTA and FQGTGA. Here V drops 4 bases and J drops 4 bases, and the junction holds 8 bases not matched to any gene. The CDR3 goes from the cysteine to the phenylalanine over 15 residues. CDR3 DNA only is kept here, 45 bases in frame from base 1. These data are taken from a study of a mutant IDH1 vaccine in newly diagnosed glioma (dated by TCRdb to about 2021). Broadly, across the study: Patients were given eight vaccinations, in weeks 1, 3, 5, 7, 11, 15, 19 and 23, which matched visits V03 through V10. Of the roughly 34 treated patients, around 60% were male and approximately 38% were female, and a mean age of roughly 40 years was recorded. In the chemotherapy-containing groups, vaccination started alongside temozolomide cycles, whereas in patients who had radiotherapy alone it started 4-6 weeks after radiotherapy. Six visits were used for peripheral blood collection: V03 (baseline), V05, V07, V10, V12 and V13. Longitudinal TCRB deep sequencing was performed for about two dozen treated patients wherever samples were available for exploratory analyses. Before enrollment, patients had received standard therapy of radiotherapy alone, temozolomide alone, or radiochemotherapy with temozolomide; most received the combination. What the authors observed across the whole study: Availability determined which PBMC samples were chosen for TCRB deep sequencing. No apparent relationship was observed between pseudoprogression and alterations in the top peripheral T cell clonotypes detected by TCRB sequencing. It was noted by the authors that analyses of patient blood samples could not be reproduced owing to sample limitations. Immune responses induced by the vaccine were seen in approximately 93% of patients across multiple MHC alleles.

This TCR was sampled from a man aged 35 to 55 with glioma. The rearrangement joined TRBV7-3 to TRBJ2-3, with 7 middle bases fitting TRBD2. Sequencing was performed on PBMCs, taken from a glioma patient whose treatment included an IDH1 peptide vaccine. The DNA is TGTGCCAGCAGCTCTAGCGGCCCTCACTCAGATACGCAGTATTTT. It is translated as CASSSSGPHSDTQYF.